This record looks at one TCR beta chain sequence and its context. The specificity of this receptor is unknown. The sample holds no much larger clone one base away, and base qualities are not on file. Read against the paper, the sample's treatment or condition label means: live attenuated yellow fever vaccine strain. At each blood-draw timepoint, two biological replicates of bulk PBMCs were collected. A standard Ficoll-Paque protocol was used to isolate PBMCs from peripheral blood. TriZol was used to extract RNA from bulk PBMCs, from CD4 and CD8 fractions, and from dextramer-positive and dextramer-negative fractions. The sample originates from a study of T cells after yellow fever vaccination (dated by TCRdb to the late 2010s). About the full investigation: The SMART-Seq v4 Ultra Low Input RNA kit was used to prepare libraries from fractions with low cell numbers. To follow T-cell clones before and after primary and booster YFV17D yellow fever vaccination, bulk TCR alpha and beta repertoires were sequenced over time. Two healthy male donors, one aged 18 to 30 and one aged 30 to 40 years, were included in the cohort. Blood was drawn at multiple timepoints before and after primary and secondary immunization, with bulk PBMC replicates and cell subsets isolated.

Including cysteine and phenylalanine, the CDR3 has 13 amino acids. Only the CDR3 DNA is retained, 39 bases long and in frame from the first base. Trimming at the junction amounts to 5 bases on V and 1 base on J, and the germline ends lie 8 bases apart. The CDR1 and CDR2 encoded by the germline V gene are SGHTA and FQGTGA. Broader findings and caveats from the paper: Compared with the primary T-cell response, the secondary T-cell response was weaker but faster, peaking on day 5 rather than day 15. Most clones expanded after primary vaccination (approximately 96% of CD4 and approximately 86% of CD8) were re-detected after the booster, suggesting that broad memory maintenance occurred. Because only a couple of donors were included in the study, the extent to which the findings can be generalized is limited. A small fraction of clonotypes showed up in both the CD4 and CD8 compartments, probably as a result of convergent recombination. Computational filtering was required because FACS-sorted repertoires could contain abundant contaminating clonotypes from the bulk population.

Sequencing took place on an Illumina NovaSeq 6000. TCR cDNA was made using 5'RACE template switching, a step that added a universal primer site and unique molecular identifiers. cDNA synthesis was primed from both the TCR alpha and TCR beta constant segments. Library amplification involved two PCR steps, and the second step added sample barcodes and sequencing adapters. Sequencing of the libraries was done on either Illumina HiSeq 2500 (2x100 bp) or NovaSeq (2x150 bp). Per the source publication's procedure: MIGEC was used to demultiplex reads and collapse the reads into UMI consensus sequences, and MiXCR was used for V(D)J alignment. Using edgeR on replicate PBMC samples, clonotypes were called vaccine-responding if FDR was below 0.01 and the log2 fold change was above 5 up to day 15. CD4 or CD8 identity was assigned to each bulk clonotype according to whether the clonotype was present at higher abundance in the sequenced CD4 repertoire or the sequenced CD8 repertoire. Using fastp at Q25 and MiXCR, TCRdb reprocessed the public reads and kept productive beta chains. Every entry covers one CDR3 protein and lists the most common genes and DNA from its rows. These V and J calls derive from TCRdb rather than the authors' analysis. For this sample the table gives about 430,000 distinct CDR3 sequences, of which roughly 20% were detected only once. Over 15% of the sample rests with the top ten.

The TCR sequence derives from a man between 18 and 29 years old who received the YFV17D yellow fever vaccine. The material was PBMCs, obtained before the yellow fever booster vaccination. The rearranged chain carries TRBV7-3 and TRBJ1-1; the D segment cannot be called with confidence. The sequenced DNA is TGTGCCAGCAGCCGGGAACCGAACACTGAAGCTTTCTTT. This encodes CASSREPNTEAFF.